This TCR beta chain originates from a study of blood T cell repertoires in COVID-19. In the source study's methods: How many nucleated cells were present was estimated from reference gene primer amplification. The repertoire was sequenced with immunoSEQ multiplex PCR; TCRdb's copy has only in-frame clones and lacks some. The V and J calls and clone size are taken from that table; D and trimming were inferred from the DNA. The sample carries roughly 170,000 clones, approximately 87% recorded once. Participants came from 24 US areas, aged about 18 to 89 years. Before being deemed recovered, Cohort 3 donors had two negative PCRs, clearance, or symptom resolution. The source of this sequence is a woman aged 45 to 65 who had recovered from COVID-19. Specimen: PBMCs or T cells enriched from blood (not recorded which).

The CDR3 DNA is TGTGCCTGGGACAGGGGATCTAACTATGGCTACACCTTC. Amino acids: CAWDRGSNYGYTF. The chain joins TRBV30 to TRBJ1-2, with 8 bases matching TRBD1. CDR3 length: 13 amino acids. The V segment lost 5 bases and the J segment 0 bases; nucleotides outside the gene matches: 2. From germline, CDR1 is GTSNPN and CDR2 SVGIG (reference sequence).